The entry below describes one T cell receptor (beta chain). The target antigen is unknown. Time point defined: baseline pretreatment blood. Treatment of the sample: 15 Gy SBRT to primary tumor, nephrectomy 4 weeks later. The entry originates in a study of radiation and T cells in renal cell carcinoma. Regarding the study as a whole: From baseline, blood top tumor clonotypes peaked at 2 weeks post-radiation.

The method was immunoSEQ multiplex PCR; TCRdb's version includes in-frame clones alone and lacks a portion of them. Here the sample spans around 160,000 clones, roughly 90% being singletons. From germline, CDR1 is SGDLS and CDR2 YYNGEE. The V end was cut by 5 bases, the J end by 1 base, with 12 bases between. This CDR3 contains 15 residues. The material sequenced was blood, taken from a patient whose treatment included radiotherapy and nephrectomy. The V and J genes are TRBV9 and TRBJ2-2; TRBD1 might be the D (6 bases). The TCR was taken from a woman in her seventies with renal cell carcinoma. CDR3 in amino acids: CASRGQRENTGELFF. The CDR3 nucleotides read TGTGCCAGCAGGGGACAACGCGAGAACACCGGGGAGCTGTTTTTT.